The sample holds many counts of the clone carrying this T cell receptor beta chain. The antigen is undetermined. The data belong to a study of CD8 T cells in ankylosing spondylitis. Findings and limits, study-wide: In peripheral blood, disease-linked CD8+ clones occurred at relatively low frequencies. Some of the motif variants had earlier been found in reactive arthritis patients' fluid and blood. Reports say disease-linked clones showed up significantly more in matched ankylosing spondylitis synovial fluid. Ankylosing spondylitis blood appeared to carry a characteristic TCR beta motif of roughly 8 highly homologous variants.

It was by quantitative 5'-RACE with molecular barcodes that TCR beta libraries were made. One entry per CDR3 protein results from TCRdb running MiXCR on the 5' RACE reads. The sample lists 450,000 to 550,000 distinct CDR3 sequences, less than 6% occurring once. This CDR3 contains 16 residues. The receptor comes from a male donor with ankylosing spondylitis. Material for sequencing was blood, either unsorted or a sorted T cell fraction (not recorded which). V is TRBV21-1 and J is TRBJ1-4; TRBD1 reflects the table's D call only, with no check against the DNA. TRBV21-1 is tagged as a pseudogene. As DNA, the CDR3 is TGTGCCAGCAGCAAGGTTCGACAGTCGAATAATGAAAAACTGTTTTTT. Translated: CASSKVRQSNNEKLFF.